This T cell receptor (beta chain) was identified during a study of radiation and T cells in renal cell carcinoma (dated by TCRdb to the early 2020s). Looking at the study overall: The samples were drawn from a clinical trial, where primary renal cell carcinomas were treated with 15 Gy of stereotactic body radiation therapy and then removed by nephrectomy 4 weeks afterward. A total of 53 samples underwent TCR beta sequencing, made up of approximately 26 tumors and about 27 peripheral blood samples. In the roughly 49 samples combined, around 3.7 million unique CDR3 nucleotide sequences were found, encoding some 2,500,000 unique CDR3 amino acid sequences. Findings and caveats that apply to the study as a whole: Because no pretreatment tumor biopsies were available, whether clonotypes were present in the tumor at baseline could not be determined. An increase in top tumor clonotypes in blood was observed from baseline to 2 weeks post-radiation, followed by contraction by 4 weeks, which was taken to suggest transient expansion of tumor-resident clones. The single-armed trial design could not address effects of radiation dose or scheduling on the TCR repertoire. Changes in the blood repertoire were not tracked past 4 weeks after treatment.

This clone was seen more than once but under ten times. Its target antigen remains unknown. Base qualities are not at hand, and no much larger clone is one base apart. The CDR3 has 12 amino acids, counting the end cysteine and phenylalanine. The kept DNA is CDR3 alone, 36 bases in frame from the first base. V gives up 2 bases and J gives up 1 base, and the segment between their germline ends measures 5 bases. The germline V gene (reference sequence) specifies GTSNPN as CDR1 and SVGIG as CDR2. The time point label, read with the paper, signifies: blood 2 weeks post-SBRT. The treatment or condition tag for this specimen amounts to: 15 Gy SBRT to primary tumor, nephrectomy 4 weeks later. To follow tumor-enriched clonotypes, serial peripheral blood was collected from radiation-treated patients at baseline and at 2 weeks and 4 weeks after SBRT. Every patient's renal cell carcinoma showed clear cell pathology. The QIAamp DNA Blood Mini Kit (Qiagen) was used to prepare genomic DNA for TCR sequencing. Samples were included in the analyses only if all quality control checks were passed.

The immunoSEQ kit was used, according to the manufacturer's recommendations, to generate TCR beta libraries from genomic DNA. For library preparation, a first multiplex PCR was performed with proprietary primers, followed by a second PCR in which unique barcodes were added, and bead cleanups were performed after each round. Each sample batch included a kit-provided positive control reaction and a negative control reaction. The final libraries were assessed on an Agilent 4200 TapeStation D1000 ScreenTape, pooled by volume, and quantified by qPCR. An Illumina NextSeq500 fitted with a MidOutput 150-cycle cartridge performed the sequencing, running 156 Read1 cycles and 15 Index1 cycles with the kit's custom primers. The pooled library was loaded at approximately 0.92 pM with about 18% PhiX control spiked in. On the authors' methods: Vendor-processed data were analyzed in R, and a clonotype was defined as all T cells sharing the same CDR3 nucleotide sequence. For clone abundance analyses, frequencies were normalized to the 10,000 most abundant clones in each sample. Before analysis, public T cell clones were removed, and these numbered fewer than six per sample on average. Tumor-enriched and baseline blood-enriched clonotypes were defined by at least a 32-fold difference in abundance between compartments. Clonotypes expanded or contracted between blood time points were identified with a beta-binomial differential abundance model. Similarity between tumor and blood repertoires was quantified using the Baroni-Urbani and Buser coefficient, and groups were compared with two-tailed Wilcoxon tests in R. TCRdb's version of the immuneACCESS table is confined to in-frame rearrangements and falls short of the full clone set. An unresolved V gene accounts for under half of the shortfall where checked; the remainder is of unknown origin. Clone size and V and J calls were adopted from that table, with D and trimming inferred from the DNA. For this sample there are about 130,000 clones; more than 70% appear just once. 5.8% of the sample is taken by the ten largest.

The sequence was collected from a woman in her 70s with renal cell carcinoma. Rearrangement joined TRBV30 to TRBJ1-1; the D gene identity is not certain. The sample was blood, taken from a patient whose treatment included radiotherapy and nephrectomy. The DNA sequence is as follows: TGTGCCTGGAGTCTAGGGAACACTGAAGCTTTCTTT. This yields the protein CAWSLGNTEAFF.